The 20 T cell receptor beta chains below were found in one sample sequenced in a study of T cell clonality in common variable immunodeficiency. Whole-study findings and limits: Common variable immunodeficiency TCR beta sequences reportedly had fewer deletions and N-nucleotide insertions.

No antigens are known for them. Sequencing was performed with immunoSEQ multiplex PCR; in TCRdb, only in-frame clones are kept and a portion is missing. Observed in the sample are just over 25,000 clones, none of them singletons. The material sequenced was peripheral blood mononuclear cells. These receptors were collected from a human donor with common variable immunodeficiency.

This clone has a count of ten or more. The read ends 3 residues shy of where the CDR3 ends; the end is completed using the germline J gene. The rearrangement uses TRBV2 and TRBJ1-2; D uncertain. The CDR3 is made up of 13 amino acids. With 6 bases removed from V and 4 bases from J, the gap between germline ends came to 12 bases. Per germline, CDR1 SNHLY and CDR2 FYNNEI. CDR3 region: CASRGPGSYGYTF. CDR3 DNA, as far as it was read: TGTGCCAGCAGAGGCCCCGGGTCCTATGGC.

Concerning this clone itself: The read halts 3 residues ahead of the CDR3 end, with the missing end drawn from the germline J gene. The V gene is TRBV20-1, the J gene TRBJ1-4; D unclear. Trimming pared 3 bases from V and 5 bases from J, leaving 10 bases between. Germline V lookup: CDR1 DFQATT, CDR2 SNEGSKA (reference sequence). The CDR3 extends over 13 amino acids. CDR3 bases read: TGCAGTGCTAGTTCGGAACTAAATGAAAAA. Its translation: CSASSELNEK. The whole CDR3 protein is CSASSELNEKLFF.

In its sample, this clone was seen many times. The missing CDR3 end, 3 residues past where the read stops, is filled in from the germline J gene. The chain combines TRBV7-8 with TRBJ2-7, with unresolved D. Germline CDR1 SGHVS, CDR2 FQNEAQ. The CDR3 loop spans 14 amino acids. V shed 3 bases and J shed 4 bases, with 13 bases lying between them. The part of the CDR3 DNA that was read is TGTGCCAGCAGCTTCTCAGGATTTCAGTACGAG. Encoded protein: CASSFSGFQYE. The CDR3 in its entirety is CASSFSGFQYEQYF. Based on the CDR3 plus reference TRBV7-8 and TRBJ2-7, the full variable domain is GAGVSQSPRYKVAKRGQDVALRCDPISGHVSLFWYQQALGQGPEFLTYFQNEAQLDKSGLPSDRFFAERPEGSVSTLKIQRTQQEDSAVYLCASSFSGFQYEQYFGPGTRLTVT.

This clone appeared many times. Sequencing ends 3 residues short of the CDR3 end; the germline J gene provides the rest. The rearrangement uses TRBV18 and TRBJ2-7; 9 bases map to TRBD1. Germline loops: CDR1 KGHSH, CDR2 LQKENI. This CDR3 has 16 residues. Trimming removed 3 bases from V and 0 bases from J; junction bases left unmatched: 6. The part of the CDR3 DNA that was read is TGTGCCAGCTCACCTACAGGGGGCTTAACCTCCTACGAG. Protein product: CASSPTGGLTSYE. The whole CDR3 sequence reads CASSPTGGLTSYEQYF. Full variable domain (remainder filled in from reference TRBV18 and TRBJ2-7): NAGVMQNPRHLVRRRGQEARLRCSPMKGHSHVYWYRQLPEEGLKFMVYLQKENIIDESGMPKERFSAEFPKEGPSILRIQQVVRGDSAAYFCASSPTGGLTSYEQYFGPGTRLTVT.

This clone occurred many times. The read finishes 3 residues shy of the CDR3 end, and the germline J gene is used to complete it. The same CDR3 also results from other DNA sequences found in this sample. The chain has TRBV6-2 or TRBV6-3 and TRBJ1-4; possible D gene TRBD1, 5 bases. This CDR3 is built from 15 residues. Germline values: CDR1 MNHEY, CDR2 SVGEGT. Trimming stripped 5 bases from V and 10 bases from J, with 20 bases between. The CDR3 sequence: CASSQMTGGVGKLFF. Incomplete CDR3 DNA: TGTGCCAGCAGTCAAATGACGGGGGGAGTTGGAAAA.

There are many counts of this clone. From the germline J gene comes the end of the CDR3, since the read stops 3 residues before it. V gene TRBV7-2 combines with J gene TRBJ2-1; the D is unclear. The CDR3 length is 13 residues. V lost 1 base, J lost 6 bases, and 7 bases lay in between. CDR1 and CDR2 from the germline V gene are SGHTA and FQGNSA. Incomplete CDR3 DNA: TGTGCCAGCAGCTTAGTGAGCCGCAATGAG. This encodes CASSLVSRNE. The whole CDR3 is CASSLVSRNEQFF.

With regard to this clone: The CDR3 end lies 3 residues beyond the end of the read and is filled in from the germline J gene. This rearrangement joins TRBV19 to TRBJ1-1; TRBD1 is a possible D gene (5 bases). The V gene's germline CDR1 is LNHDA and CDR2 SQIVND (reference sequence). The V end was cut by 9 bases, the J end by 7 bases, with 15 bases between. The CDR3 extends over 12 amino acids. CDR3 protein: CASLQVGGEAFF. The DNA read from the CDR3 is TGTGCCAGCCTCCAAGTCGGGGGTGAA.

This clone was counted many times. The read halts 3 residues ahead of the CDR3 end, with the missing end drawn from the germline J gene. The chain uses TRBV18 and TRBJ2-1; 12 bases agree with TRBD2. After removal of 0 bases from V and 4 bases from J, the junction contained 1 base not matched to a gene. Germline V gives CDR1 KGHSH, CDR2 LQKENI. This CDR3 has 16 residues. CDR3 region: CASSPPLAGGYNEQFF. Partial CDR3 DNA: TGTGCCAGCTCACCACCCCTAGCGGGGGGGTACAATGAG.

Many counts were recorded for this clone. Read data end 3 residues before the CDR3 end; the end is taken from the germline J gene. Other DNA sequences from this sample encode an identical CDR3 as well. V is TRBV18 and J is TRBJ2-5; TRBD2 agrees at 14 bases. With V trimmed by 3 bases and J by 5 bases, 11 bases remained unmatched. Germline lookup yields CDR1 KGHSH and CDR2 LQKENI. The CDR3 totals 18 residues. The sequenced part of the CDR3 DNA is TGTGCCAGCTCACCGGGGACTAGCGGGAGTCCCTTTCGTGAGACC. Its translation: CASSPGTSGSPFRET. The full CDR3 protein is CASSPGTSGSPFRETQYF.

On this clone: The CDR3 is cut off 3 residues early in the read; its end comes from the germline J gene. The chain links TRBV30 to TRBJ2-2; D perhaps matches TRBD1 (6 bases). This CDR3 comprises 13 residues. From germline, CDR1 is GTSNPN and CDR2 SVGIG (reference sequence). Trimming took 2 bases from V and 5 from J, leaving 9 bases between them. The CDR3 protein is CAWSFQGTGELFF. CDR3 bases read: TGTGCCTGGAGTTTTCAGGGGACCGGGGAG.

This clone showed up many times. With the read ending 3 residues before the CDR3 end, the germline J gene is used to fill in that end. The V call is TRBV12-3 or TRBV12-4, the J call TRBJ1-1, with TRBD1 identical over 7 bases. With 1 base clipped from V and 4 bases from J, the junction kept 3 bases outside the gene matches. The CDR3 runs to 14 residues. Partial CDR3 DNA: TGTGCCAGCAGTTTAGGACAGGGAGCCACTGAA. This gives the protein CASSLGQGATE. The entire CDR3 protein reads CASSLGQGATEAFF.

To note about this clone: With the read ending 3 residues before the CDR3 end, the germline J gene is used to fill in that end. The rearrangement joins TRBV5-1 to TRBJ2-1, with TRBD2 matching over 15 bases. The CDR3 runs 16 residues. Germline CDR1 and CDR2: SGHRS and YFSETQ. With V trimmed by 4 bases and J by 5 bases, 4 bases remained unmatched. The CDR3 loop is CASSPGLAGGHNEQFF. CDR3 bases read: TGCGCCAGCAGCCCCGGACTAGCGGGAGGGCACAATGAG.

This clone was found many times. Read data end 3 residues before the CDR3 end; the end is taken from the germline J gene. V usage is TRBV18 and J usage is TRBJ1-1; D gene ambiguous. The CDR3 consists of 13 residues. The V gene lost 5 bases and the J gene lost 4 bases, with 11 bases spanning the gap. Germline V CDR1 and CDR2: KGHSH, LQKENI. CDR3 loop: CASSYGPSTEAFF. The sequenced part of the CDR3 DNA is TGTGCCAGCTCATATGGGCCGAGCACTGAA.

In the case of this clone: Read data end 3 residues before the CDR3 end; the end is taken from the germline J gene. The V gene is TRBV7-2, the J gene TRBJ1-6; D not resolved. The CDR3 spans 13 residues. Trimming took 9 bases from V and 8 from J, leaving 14 bases between them. Per germline, CDR1 SGHTA and CDR2 FQGNSA. The sequenced CDR3 bases are TGTGCCAGGGACTGTCGGGAAGATTCACCC. Translated, it gives CARDCREDSP. The whole CDR3 sequence is CARDCREDSPLHF. The full variable domain, in which reference TRBV7-2 and TRBJ1-6 provide the parts outside the CDR3, is GAGVSQSPSNKVTEKGKDVELRCDPISGHTALYWYRQSLGQGLEFLIYFQGNSAPDKSGLPSDRFSAERTGGSVSTLTIQRTQQEDSAVYLCARDCREDSPLHFGNGTRLTVT.

This clone was recorded a few times. CDR3 bases read: TGTGCCAGTAGTATTCAGGGTGGCTATGGC. Translating gives CASSIQGGYG. The complete CDR3 reads CASSIQGGYGYTF. The rearrangement joins TRBV19 to TRBJ1-2; maybe TRBD1 (5 bases). The CDR3 end falls 3 residues outside the read, so it is completed with the germline J gene. This CDR3 has 13 residues. The ends were cut back, 3 bases at V and 4 bases at J, with 9 bases in the middle. Looked up from germline, CDR1 is LNHDA and CDR2 is SQIVND (reference sequence).

This clone was seen ten or more times. The read falls 3 residues short of the CDR3 end, and the missing part is taken from the germline J gene. The chain recombines TRBV4-1 with TRBJ2-7, with D unresolved. Germline CDR1 is MGHRA and CDR2 is YSYEKL. The ends were cut back, 4 bases at V and 2 bases at J, with 9 bases in the middle. The CDR3 length is 13 residues. The chain's CDR3 is CASSLDFAYEQYF. The sequenced CDR3 bases are TGCGCCAGCAGCCTCGACTTCGCCTACGAG.

This clone was detected ten times or more. The part of the CDR3 DNA that was read is TGCAGTGCTAGAGGAAGCGGGAGGGCCCCCTACAATGAG. This gives the protein CSARGSGRAPYNE. The whole CDR3 is CSARGSGRAPYNEQFF. The chain uses TRBV20-1 and TRBJ2-1, with 10 positions matching TRBD2. Read data end 3 residues before the CDR3 end; the end is taken from the germline J gene. Germline V CDR1 and CDR2: DFQATT, SNEGSKA (reference sequence). V shed 1 base, J shed 2 bases, and the junction held 5 bases outside the gene matches. There are 16 residues in the CDR3.

Comment on this clone: The read halts 3 residues ahead of the CDR3 end, with the missing end drawn from the germline J gene. The chain is built from TRBV7-3 and TRBJ2-5; 13 bases map to TRBD2. Looked up from germline, CDR1 is SGHTA and CDR2 is FQGTGA. This CDR3 has 15 residues. Trimming removed 5 bases from V and 6 bases from J; junction bases left unmatched: 6. The part of the CDR3 DNA that was read is TGTGCCAGCAGCCGGACTAGCGGGAGATATAAGACC. Translation gives CASSRTSGRYKT. The full CDR3 is CASSRTSGRYKTQYF.

This clone was counted many times. The sequence runs out 3 residues before the end of the CDR3; the remainder is reconstructed from the germline J gene. V gene TRBV18 combines with J gene TRBJ2-7; 7 bases fit TRBD2. Germline trimming cut 0 bases from V and 3 bases from J; bases unmatched to any gene: 2. CDR3 size: 14 residues. In germline, CDR1 is KGHSH, CDR2 LQKENI. The chain's CDR3 is CASSPPGLSYEQYF. The CDR3 DNA, read in part, is TGTGCCAGCTCACCACCGGGACTAAGCTACGAG.

This clone appeared many times. With the read ending 3 residues before the CDR3 end, the germline J gene is used to fill in that end. The genes are TRBV7-8 and TRBJ1-6; a weak D match, TRBD1 (6 bases). This CDR3 spans 14 amino acids. V was shortened by 11 bases and J by 7 bases, with 18 bases between the two germline ends. Germline V lookup: CDR1 SGHVS, CDR2 FQNEAQ. The sequenced part of the CDR3 DNA is TGTGCCGGCCACCGAGGGGGTCGGAATTCACCC. Its protein product is CAGHRGGRNSP. The whole CDR3 sequence reads CAGHRGGRNSPLHF.